The 25 T cell receptor beta chains in this list originate from one sample, sequenced in a study of blood T cell repertoires in COVID-19. Clones were read by immunoSEQ multiplex PCR, and TCRdb kept only the in-frame ones, dropping some. The data contain more than 25,000 clones, 89% of them singletons. The sequencing sample was made of peripheral blood. These receptor sequences come from a human donor with acute or convalescent COVID-19. The donor label of this sample is uncertain.

The genes are TRBV30 and TRBJ1-2; D not certain. The CDR3 has 14 residues. The germline V gene encodes CDR1 GTSNPN and CDR2 SVGIG (reference sequence). V lost 4 bases and J lost 8, with 20 bases in between. This CDR3 is CAWMWNSAARGYTF. The CDR3, as DNA: TGTGCCTGGATGTGGAACTCGGCAGCGAGGGGCTACACCTTC.

This clone was recorded a few times. The chain recombines TRBV7-9 with TRBJ2-7; possibly TRBD2 for D (6 bases). CDR3 length: 15 residues. V lost 9 bases, J lost 3 bases, and 21 bases lay in between. The germline V gene encodes CDR1 SEHNR and CDR2 FQNEAQ (reference sequence). CDR3 DNA sequence: TGTGCCAGGCAACGTCACTGGGTGCGGGGCTACGAGCAGTACTTC. This encodes CARQRHWVRGYEQYF.

The J gene is TRBJ1-4, the V gene TRBV10-3; D may be TRBD1 (6 bases). Per germline, CDR1 ENHRY and CDR2 SYGVKD. V was clipped by 3 bases and J by 7 bases, with 9 bases between them. The CDR3 loop spans 13 amino acids. CDR3 DNA sequence: TGTGCCATCAGTGACCGGACAGCTGAAAAACTGTTTTTT. The encoded protein is CAISDRTAEKLFF.

The genes are TRBV11-2 and TRBJ1-2; TRBD1 aligns across 7 bases. This CDR3 contains 16 residues. Germline lookup yields CDR1 SGHAT and CDR2 FQNNGV. J lost 10 bases, V lost 2 bases, and 16 bases had no gene match. CDR3 nucleotide sequence: TGTGCCAGCAGCTTAAGGTCGGGACAGAAGGTCAAGGACTACACCTTC. Translating gives CASSLRSGQKVKDYTF. Drawing the rest from reference TRBV11-2 and TRBJ1-2, the complete variable domain is EAGVAQSPRYKIIEKRQSVAFWCNPISGHATLYWYQQILGQGPKLLIQFQNNGVVDDSQLPKDRFSAERLKGVDSTLKIQPAKLEDSAVYLCASSLRSGQKVKDYTFGSGTRLTVV.

This chain joins TRBV3-1 (or the pseudogene TRBV3-2) and TRBJ2-7, with 7 nucleotides matching TRBD1. Germline V CDR1 and CDR2: LGHDT, YNNKEL (reference sequence). CDR3 size: 16 residues. V shed 3 bases and J 4 bases; nucleotides not matched to a gene: 12. The CDR3 DNA reads as TGTGCCAGCAGCCACTCTGAGACAGGGAATAGTTACGAGCAGTACTTC. It specifies CASSHSETGNSYEQYF.

The V call is TRBV14, the J call TRBJ1-1, with no clear D. The V and J ends lost 2 bases and 2 bases respectively, with 6 bases between them. This CDR3 is built from 13 residues. Germline-derived CDR1 and CDR2 are SGHDN and FVKESK. CDR3 amino acids: CASSQQTNTEAFF. DNA of the CDR3: TGTGCCAGCAGCCAACAGACTAACACTGAAGCTTTCTTT. Full variable domain (remainder filled in from reference TRBV14 and TRBJ1-1): EAGVTQFPSHSVIEKGQTVTLRCDPISGHDNLYWYRRVMGKEIKFLLHFVKESKQDESGMPNNRFLAERTGGTYSTLKVQPAELEDSGVYFCASSQQTNTEAFFGQGTRLTVV.

This rearrangement joins TRBV14 to TRBJ2-1; 15 bases align to TRBD2. After removal of 5 bases from V and 8 bases from J, the junction contained 13 bases not matched to a gene. The germline CDR1 and CDR2 sequences are SGHDN and FVKESK. This CDR3 is built from 18 residues. The CDR3: CASSRFGTSGGTGDEQFF. CDR3 nucleotides: TGTGCCAGCAGCAGATTCGGGACTAGCGGGGGGACGGGAGATGAGCAGTTCTTC.

This chain connects TRBV4-3 to TRBJ1-2, with a weak D call TRBD1 (5 bases). Germline lookup yields CDR1 LGHNA and CDR2 YSLEER. The CDR3 runs to 14 residues. The V gene lost 0 bases and the J gene lost 5 bases, with 10 bases spanning the gap. The CDR3 nucleotides are TGCGCCAGCAGCCAAGATGGGGGAGGGTATGGCTACACCTTC. Residues: CASSQDGGGYGYTF.

This sequence joins TRBV5-4 and TRBJ2-5; 16 nucleotides agree with TRBD2. This CDR3 is built from 18 residues. Germline-derived CDR1 and CDR2 are SGHNT and YYREEE (reference sequence). Losses at the gene ends were 3 bases for V and 4 bases for J; bases not matched to a gene: 9. This chain's CDR3 is CASSSPGTSGRGVETQYF. In nucleotides, the CDR3 is TGTGCCAGCAGCTCACCCGGGACTAGCGGGAGGGGAGTAGAGACCCAGTACTTC.

The rearrangement joins TRBV5-1 to TRBJ2-3, with TRBD1 as a possible D gene (5 bases). Germline lookup yields CDR1 SGHRS and CDR2 YFSETQ. The V end lost 7 bases, the J end lost 4 bases, and 13 bases lay between the germline ends. The CDR3 totals 13 residues. The CDR3, as DNA: TGCGCCAGCGCCTTTGCAGGGCCAGATACGCAGTATTTT. As protein: CASAFAGPDTQYF. The variable domain in full, with the rest retrieved from reference TRBV5-1 and TRBJ2-3, is KAGVTQTPRYLIKTRGQQVTLSCSPISGHRSVSWYQQTPGQGLQFLFEYFSETQRNKGNFPGRFSGRQFSNSRSEMNVSTLELGDSALYLCASAFAGPDTQYFGPGTRLTVL.

In nucleotides, the CDR3 is TGTGCCACCAGCAGAGAGCGGGGTGGCACTGAAGCTTTCTTT. It yields the protein CATSRERGGTEAFF. The J gene is TRBJ1-1, the V gene TRBV15; D gene uncertain. Looked up from germline, CDR1 is LNHNV and CDR2 is YYDKDF (reference sequence). Trimming pared 0 bases from V and 4 bases from J, leaving 9 bases between. This CDR3 is built from 14 residues.

This chain links TRBV19 with TRBJ2-5, with a possible D match to TRBD2 (7 bases). The length of the CDR3 is 13 residues. V lost 9 bases and J lost 5, with 16 bases in between. Germline CDR1 reads LNHDA; CDR2 reads SQIVND (reference sequence). The chain's CDR3 is CASPRGGQETQYF. The CDR3 DNA reads TGTGCCAGCCCAAGGGGGGGGCAGGAGACCCAGTACTTC. The whole variable domain, remainder taken from reference TRBV19 and TRBJ2-5, is DGGITQSPKYLFRKEGQNVTLSCEQNLNHDAMYWYRQDPGQGLRLIYYSQIVNDFQKGDIAEGYSVSREKKESFPLTVTSAQKNPTAFYLCASPRGGQETQYFGPGTRLLVL.

The V call is TRBV7-9, the J call TRBJ2-7; 10 bases match TRBD2. After removal of 5 bases from V and 3 bases from J, the junction contained 16 bases not matched to a gene. The CDR3 runs 18 residues. Per germline, CDR1 SEHNR and CDR2 FQNEAQ (reference sequence). The CDR3 spells CASSPFGGRLAGDYEQYF. As DNA, the CDR3 is TGTGCCAGCAGCCCTTTCGGCGGACGGCTAGCGGGAGACTACGAGCAGTACTTC.

The rearrangement links TRBV23-1 to TRBJ1-6, with no clear D. TRBV23-1 is assigned to the ORF class and has an uncertain function. With 3 bases removed from V and 6 bases from J, the gap between germline ends came to 12 bases. The CDR3 runs to 15 residues. CDR3: CASSQRWEANSPLHF. The CDR3 DNA reads as TGCGCCAGCAGTCAGCGCTGGGAGGCTAATTCACCCCTCCACTTT.

Regarding this clone: Relative to the germline gene, one junction end is altered; a read error may explain this. The V and J genes are TRBV18 and TRBJ2-5; 7 nucleotides align to TRBD1. Germline values: CDR1 KGHSH, CDR2 LQKENI. The CDR3 extends over 13 amino acids. The chain's CDR3 is CASSPGTAEIQYF. CDR3 coding DNA: TGTGCCAGCTCACCAGGGACAGCTGAGATCCAGTACTTC.

About this clone itself: At one boundary the junction diverges from the germline segment, which might be a read error. The chain has TRBV15 and TRBJ2-7; a weak D match, TRBD2 (6 bases). The CDR3 contains 13 residues. Per germline, CDR1 LNHNV and CDR2 YYDKDF (reference sequence). The CDR3 protein is CATGAGLTGGEDF. In DNA, the CDR3 is TGTGCCACTGGGGCGGGCTTGACTGGCGGGGAGGACTTC.

This clone showed up just once. The J gene is TRBJ2-7, the V gene TRBV30; 9 nucleotides agree with TRBD1. CDR3 length: 17 amino acids. Germline V gene lookup returns CDR1 GTSNPN and CDR2 SVGIG (reference sequence). V lost 0 bases, J lost 4 bases, and 13 bases stayed unmatched. The CDR3 region is CAWSVLPGTGFDYEQYF. The CDR3 region has the DNA TGTGCCTGGAGTGTACTCCCCGGGACAGGGTTTGATTACGAGCAGTACTTC.

The chain carries TRBV30 and TRBJ2-7; TRBD2 agrees at 8 bases. Trimming at V came to 1 base and at J to 4 bases, leaving 9 bases not matched to a gene. Per germline, CDR1 GTSNPN and CDR2 SVGIG (reference sequence). The CDR3 spans 15 residues. CDR3 sequence (DNA): TGTGCCTGGAGTGGCCAGGCGGGAGGTGGATACGAGCAGTACTTC. This translates into CAWSGQAGGGYEQYF.

This clone has a single count. The chain recombines TRBV7-2 with TRBJ2-3; no reliable D call. The CDR3 has 15 residues. The V gene lost 1 base and the J gene lost 1 base, with 9 bases spanning the gap. Germline values: CDR1 SGHTA, CDR2 FQGNSA. CDR3 protein: CASSLDFGGTDTQYF. The CDR3, as DNA: TGTGCCAGCAGCTTAGACTTTGGAGGCACAGATACGCAGTATTTT. Drawing the rest from reference TRBV7-2 and TRBJ2-3, the complete variable domain is GAGVSQSPSNKVTEKGKDVELRCDPISGHTALYWYRQSLGQGLEFLIYFQGNSAPDKSGLPSDRFSAERTGGSVSTLTIQRTQQEDSAVYLCASSLDFGGTDTQYFGPGTRLTVL.

The chain uses TRBV7-8 and TRBJ1-1; 7 bases map to TRBD1. The CDR3 runs to 14 residues. V shed 5 bases and J 2 bases; nucleotides not matched to a gene: 5. The V gene's germline CDR1 is SGHVS and CDR2 FQNEAQ. In nucleotides, the CDR3 is TGTGCCAGCAGCCCCCGGACAGGCAACACTGAAGCTTTCTTT. Its translation is CASSPRTGNTEAFF.

The chain has TRBV18 and TRBJ1-1, with D maybe TRBD1 (6 bases). From germline, CDR1 is KGHSH and CDR2 LQKENI. This CDR3 contains 13 residues. The ends were cut back, 6 bases at V and 3 bases at J, with 11 bases in the middle. The CDR3 region has the DNA TGTGCCAGCTCCCCCGGACAGCACACTGAAGCTTTCTTT. Its protein product is CASSPGQHTEAFF.

The chain combines TRBV3-1 (or the pseudogene TRBV3-2) with TRBJ2-1; D is possibly TRBD2 (7 bases). CDR1 is LGHDT, CDR2 YNNKEL, per germline (reference sequence). The ends were cut back, 3 bases at V and 4 bases at J, with 16 bases in the middle. The CDR3 contains 16 residues. The CDR3 loop is CASSQRGGAFYNEQFF. The CDR3 nucleotides read TGTGCCAGCAGCCAGAGAGGGGGGGCCTTTTACAATGAGCAGTTCTTC.

The chain combines TRBV29-1 with TRBJ2-2, with 7 bases aligning to TRBD2. CDR1 is SQVTM and CDR2 is ANQGSEA in the germline V gene. The CDR3 covers 11 residues. With V trimmed by 4 bases and J by 9 bases, 2 bases remained unmatched. This CDR3 is CSVGDYRELFF. DNA for the CDR3: TGCAGCGTTGGGGACTATCGGGAGCTGTTTTTT.

This clone has just a few counts. The chain is built from TRBV9 and TRBJ2-7; D may be TRBD2 (6 bases). CDR1 SGDLS and CDR2 YYNGEE come from the germline V gene. CDR3 length: 14 residues. V was pared by 4 bases and J by 3 bases, with 14 bases between. The CDR3 region is CASSPRDLYYEQYF. The CDR3 bases are TGTGCCAGCAGCCCCCGGGACTTGTACTACGAGCAGTACTTC. Combining the CDR3 with reference TRBV9 and TRBJ2-7 gives the whole variable domain DSGVTQTPKHLITATGQRVTLRCSPRSGDLSVYWYQQSLDQGLQFLIQYYNGEERAKGNILERFSAQQFPDLHSELNLSSLELGDSALYFCASSPRDLYYEQYFGPGTRLTVT.

The gene calls are TRBV6-1 and TRBJ1-5, with 8 bases lining up with TRBD1. The V gene's germline CDR1 is MNHNS and CDR2 SASEGT. The CDR3 is made up of 14 amino acids. J lost 7 bases, V lost 3 bases, and 5 bases had no gene match. CDR3 amino acids: CASSDPGGGQPQHF. The CDR3 nucleotides are TGTGCCAGCAGTGACCCAGGGGGCGGCCAGCCCCAGCATTTT.